The present T cell receptor (beta chain) was sequenced within a study of T cells in Graves' hyperthyroidism and ophthalmopathy. Active moderate-to-severe ophthalmopathy, Clinical Activity Score at least 3, NOSPECS at least 4, under 3 months' duration. Lactation, pregnancy, other autoimmune disease or uncontrolled infection excluded patients. Trimming took 6 bases from V and 5 from J, leaving 13 bases between them. Germline V lookup: CDR1 MNHNS, CDR2 SASEGT. The CDR3 runs 13 residues. This clonotype showed up many times. The antigen remains undetermined. Findings of the study overall: A 13 V-J signature model discriminated ophthalmopathy versus stable hyperthyroidism.

TCR beta CDR3 sequences were amplified from RNA transcripts. A first-round RT-PCR of the TCR CDR3 used the HTBI primer set. TCRdb independently ran MiXCR on the multiplex PCR reads; one entry per CDR3 protein. The data contain under 400,000 distinct CDR3 sequences, 15% to 20% of them singletons. The chain links TRBV6-1 to TRBJ2-5; D may be TRBD1 (6 bases). Sequencing used blood. The TCR sequence derives from a woman between 40 and 55 years old with Graves' ophthalmopathy. The CDR3 coding sequence is TGTGCCAGCAGAAGGGGGTCGGGGGAGACCCAGTACTTC. Translation: CASRRGSGETQYF.